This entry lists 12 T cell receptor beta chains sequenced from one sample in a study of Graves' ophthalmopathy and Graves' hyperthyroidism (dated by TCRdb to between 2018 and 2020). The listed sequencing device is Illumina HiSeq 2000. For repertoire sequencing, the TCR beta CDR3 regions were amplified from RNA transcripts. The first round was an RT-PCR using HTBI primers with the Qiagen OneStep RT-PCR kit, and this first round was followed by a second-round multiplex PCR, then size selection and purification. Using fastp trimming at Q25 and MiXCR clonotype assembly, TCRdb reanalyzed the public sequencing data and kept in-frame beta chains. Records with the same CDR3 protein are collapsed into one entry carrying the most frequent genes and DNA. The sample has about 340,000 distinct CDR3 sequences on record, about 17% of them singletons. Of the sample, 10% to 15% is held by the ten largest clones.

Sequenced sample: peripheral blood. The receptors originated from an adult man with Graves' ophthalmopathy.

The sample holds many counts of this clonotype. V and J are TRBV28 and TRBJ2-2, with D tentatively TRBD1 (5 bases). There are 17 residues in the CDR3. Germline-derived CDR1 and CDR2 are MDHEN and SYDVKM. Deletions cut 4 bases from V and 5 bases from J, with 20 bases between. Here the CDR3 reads CASSSLLTHKGTGELFF. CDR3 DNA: TGTGCCAGCAGTTCTCTCTTGACCCACAAGGGGACCGGGGAGCTGTTTTTT.

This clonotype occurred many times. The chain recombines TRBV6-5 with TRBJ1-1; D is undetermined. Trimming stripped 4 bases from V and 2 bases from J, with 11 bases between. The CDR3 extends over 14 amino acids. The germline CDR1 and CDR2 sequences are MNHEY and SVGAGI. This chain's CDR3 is CASSSFWDNTEAFF. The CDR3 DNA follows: TGTGCCAGCAGTTCCTTTTGGGATAACACTGAAGCTTTCTTT.

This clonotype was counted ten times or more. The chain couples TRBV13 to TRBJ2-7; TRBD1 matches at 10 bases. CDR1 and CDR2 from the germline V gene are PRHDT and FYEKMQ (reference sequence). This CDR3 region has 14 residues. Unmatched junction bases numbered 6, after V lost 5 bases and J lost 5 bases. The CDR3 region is CASSTWTGGNEQYF. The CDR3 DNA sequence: TGTGCCAGCAGCACATGGACAGGGGGGAACGAGCAGTACTTC.

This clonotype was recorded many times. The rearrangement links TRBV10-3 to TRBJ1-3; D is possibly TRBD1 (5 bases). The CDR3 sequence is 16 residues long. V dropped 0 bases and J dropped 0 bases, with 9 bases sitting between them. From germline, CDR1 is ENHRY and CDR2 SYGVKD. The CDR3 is CAISESEGYSGNTIYF. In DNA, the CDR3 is TGTGCCATCAGTGAGTCGGAGGGGTACTCTGGAAACACCATATATTTT.

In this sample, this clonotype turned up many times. The CDR3 coding sequence is TGTGCCAGCAGCTTAGACAGGACGATACATCAGCCCCAGCATTTT. This translates into CASSLDRTIHQPQHF. The chain joins TRBV11-2 to TRBJ1-5, with unresolved D. Germline V gene data show CDR1 as SGHAT and CDR2 as FQNNGV. This CDR3 spans 15 amino acids. Trimming stripped 0 bases from V and 5 bases from J, with 11 bases between.

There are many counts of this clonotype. The chain's CDR3 is CASSLAPLGQGNTGELFF. The CDR3 DNA follows: TGCGCCAGCAGCTTAGCTCCTTTGGGCCAGGGGAACACCGGGGAGCTGTTTTTT. The chain combines TRBV5-1 with TRBJ2-2, with a possible D match to TRBD1 (5 bases). Germline CDR1 SGHRS, CDR2 YFSETQ. This CDR3 comprises 18 residues. Trimming cost V 2 bases and J 1 base, with 18 bases left between them.

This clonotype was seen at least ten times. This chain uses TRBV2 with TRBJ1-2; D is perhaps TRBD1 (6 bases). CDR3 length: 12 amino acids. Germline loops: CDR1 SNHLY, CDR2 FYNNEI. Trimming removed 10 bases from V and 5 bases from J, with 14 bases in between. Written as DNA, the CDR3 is TGTGCCACCCTTGGGCAGGGGTATGGCTACACCTTC. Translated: CATLGQGYGYTF.

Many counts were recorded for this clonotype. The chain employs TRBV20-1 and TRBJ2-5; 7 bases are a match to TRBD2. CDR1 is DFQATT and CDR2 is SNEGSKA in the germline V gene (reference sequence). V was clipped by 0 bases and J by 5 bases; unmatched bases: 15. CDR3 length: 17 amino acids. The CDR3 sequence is CSARDYRSAGVTETQYF. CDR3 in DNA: TGCAGTGCTAGAGATTACCGTTCGGCGGGAGTTACGGAGACCCAGTACTTC.

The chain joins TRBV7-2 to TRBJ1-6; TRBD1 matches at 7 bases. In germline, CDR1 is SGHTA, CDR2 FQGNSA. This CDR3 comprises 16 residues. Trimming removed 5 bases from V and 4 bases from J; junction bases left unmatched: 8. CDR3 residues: CASSLPTGQYNSPLHF. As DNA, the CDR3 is TGTGCCAGCAGCCTACCGACAGGGCAGTATAATTCACCCCTCCACTTT.

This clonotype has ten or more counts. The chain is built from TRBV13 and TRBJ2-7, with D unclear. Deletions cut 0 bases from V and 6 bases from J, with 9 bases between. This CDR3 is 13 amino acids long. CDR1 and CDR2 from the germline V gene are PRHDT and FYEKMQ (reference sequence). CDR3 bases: TGTGCCAGCAGCTTAGGTCCCTTTAGCGAGCAGTACTTC. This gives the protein CASSLGPFSEQYF.

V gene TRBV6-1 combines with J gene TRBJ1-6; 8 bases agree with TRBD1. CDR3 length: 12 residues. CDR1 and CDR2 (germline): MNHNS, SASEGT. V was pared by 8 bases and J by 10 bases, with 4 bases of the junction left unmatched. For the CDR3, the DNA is TGTGCCAGCGTAGACAGGGGATCACCCCTCCACTTT. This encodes CASVDRGSPLHF.

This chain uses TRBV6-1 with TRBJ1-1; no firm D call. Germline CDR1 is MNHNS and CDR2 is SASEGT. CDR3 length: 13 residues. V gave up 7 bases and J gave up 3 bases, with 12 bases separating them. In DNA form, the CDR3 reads TGTGCCAGCATCCTTTTCGGGGACACTGAAGCTTTCTTT. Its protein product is CASILFGDTEAFF.